These T cell receptor beta chains were read from a single sample in a study of T-cell reconstitution after alpha-beta-depleted transplantation in children. MiXCR, applied by TCRdb to the PCR reads, yields one record per CDR3 protein. The sample records over 200,000 distinct CDR3 sequences, under 13% being singletons. Sequenced material: PBMCs, taken before TCRalphabeta/CD19-depleted stem cell transplant. Source of these receptors: a child younger than two with acute myeloid leukemia, due to receive a stem cell transplant. The CDR3 runs from the conserved cysteine through the conserved F or W. D genes are given only for firm matches. Size is omitted from some rows. Given values are once, few, many or a class for expanded clones.

D	V	J	size	DNA	CDR3
-	TRBV5-4	TRBJ2-6	many	TGTGCCAGCGGGCGTTCTGGGGCCAACGTCCTGACTTTC	CASGRSGANVLTF
-	TRBV20-1	TRBJ2-3	many	TGCAGTGCTAGAAGAGCAGGGAGAGATACGCAGTATTTT	CSARRAGRDTQYF
TRBD2	TRBV18	TRBJ2-1	many	TGTGCCAGCTCACCGGGACTAGCGGCTAATGAGCAGTTCTTC	CASSPGLAANEQFF
TRBD1	TRBV5-1	TRBJ1-4	few	TGCGCCAGCAAATACAACAGGGGAGCAACTAATGAAAAACTGTTTTTT	CASKYNRGATNEKLFF
-	TRBV12-3/TRBV12-4	TRBJ2-3	many	TGTGCCAGCAGCTCCAGGGGCTCCGCAGATACGCAGTATTTT	CASSSRGSADTQYF
-	TRBV12-3/TRBV12-4	TRBJ1-5	many	TGTGCCAGCAGTTTAAACAGGGTAGGGCAGCCCCAGCATTTT	CASSLNRVGQPQHF
TRBD2	TRBV15	TRBJ2-3	-	TGTGCCACCAGCAGCAGGACTAGCGACCCCCGGGATACGCAGTATTTT	CATSSRTSDPRDTQYF
-	TRBV5-1	TRBJ1-4	many	TGCGCCAGCAGCCCAGACAGAGCAACTAATGAAAAACTGTTTTTT	CASSPDRATNEKLFF
-	TRBV4-2	TRBJ1-5	many	TGTGCCAGCAGCCAAGAGGAGCAGCCCCAGCATTTT	CASSQEEQPQHF
-	TRBV6-2/TRBV6-3	TRBJ2-2	many	TGTGCCAGCAGTTACTTGGTCGTATACACCGGGGAGCTGTTTTTT	CASSYLVVYTGELFF
TRBD2	TRBV4-2	TRBJ2-1	-	TGTGCCAGCAGCCGGTCTAGCGGGGGAACCTACAATGAGCAGTTCTTC	CASSRSSGGTYNEQFF
-	TRBV7-9	TRBJ2-1	many	TGTGCCAGCAGCTTAGCGCCCGGGATTGAGCAGTTCTTC	CASSLAPGIEQFF
-	TRBV12-3/TRBV12-4	TRBJ2-7	few	TGTGCCAGCAGTTTAGCTATATACGAGCAGTACTTC	CASSLAIYEQYF
-	TRBV20-1	TRBJ2-5	many	TGCAGTGCCTCAGGGGGGGAGACCCAGTACTTC	CSASGGETQYF
-	TRBV18	TRBJ2-3	-	TGTGCCAGCTCATCCCAGAGCACAGATACGCAGTATTTT	CASSSQSTDTQYF
-	TRBV19	TRBJ2-2	many	TGTGCCAGTAGAGATTGGAGCACTCAGAACACCGGGGAGCTGTTTTTT	CASRDWSTQNTGELFF
-	TRBV20-1	TRBJ2-1	many	TGCAGTGCTAGGGAGGCGGGTTCCTACAATGAGCAGTTCTTC	CSAREAGSYNEQFF
TRBD2	TRBV7-2	TRBJ2-3	many	TGTGCCAGCAGCTTAGGGTCTAGCGGAACGGCGGATACGCAGTATTTT	CASSLGSSGTADTQYF